The 24 T cell receptor beta chains below were found in one sample sequenced in a study of regulatory T cells in long-lasting Graves disease. Library construction for TCR beta used iRepertoire HTBI primers and Arm-PCR of CDR3 regions. A single record per CDR3 protein comes from TCRdb applying MiXCR to the multiplex PCR reads. The sample carries 400,000 to 500,000 distinct CDR3 sequences, 11% to 15% recorded once. Specified time point: newly diagnosed GD, antithyroid drugs for less than 3 months. The TCR library used RNA extracted from PBMCs. The data also belong to a second study, concerning T cells in Graves' hyperthyroidism and ophthalmopathy.

The sequences come from peripheral blood mononuclear cells (PBMCs), collected at new diagnosis, from a patient treated with antithyroid drugs. The receptors here all came from a woman in her forties or fifties with Graves disease.

This clonotype occurred many times. The chain employs TRBV5-1 and TRBJ2-2; TRBD1 matches 7 bases. V lost 8 bases to trimming and J lost 6 bases; unmatched junction nucleotides: 13. From germline, CDR1 is SGHRS and CDR2 YFSETQ. This CDR3 is built from 15 residues. The CDR3 bases are TGCGCCAGTTCCGACCATGACAGGGATGCCGGGGAGCTGTTTTTT. This encodes CASSDHDRDAGELFF.

This clonotype was observed at least ten times. The J gene is TRBJ1-1, the V gene TRBV30; no reliable D call. The CDR3 length is 13 residues. CDR1 GTSNPN and CDR2 SVGIG come from the germline V gene (reference sequence). Deletions cut 0 bases from V and 1 base from J, with 6 bases between. The CDR3 coding sequence is TGTGCCTGGAGTGTAATCAGGAACACTGAAGCTTTCTTT. Amino acid sequence: CAWSVIRNTEAFF.

This clonotype has ten or more counts. This chain connects TRBV6-2 or TRBV6-3 to TRBJ2-6; 11 nucleotides align to TRBD1. The V and J ends lost 7 bases and 0 bases, in that order; junction bases with no gene match: 8. This CDR3 has 18 amino acids. CDR1 is MNHEY, CDR2 SVGEGT, per germline. CDR3 DNA sequence: TGTGCCAGCATGTCCGGGACAGGGGGTCGCTCTGGGGCCAACGTCCTGACTTTC. Its translation is CASMSGTGGRSGANVLTF.

This clonotype was counted ten times or more. The chain links TRBV7-3 to TRBJ2-3; D is unresolved. Germline V lookup: CDR1 SGHTA, CDR2 FQGTGA. The V and J ends lost 5 bases and 5 bases respectively, with 11 bases between them. The CDR3 is made up of 13 amino acids. The CDR3 is CASSNQAKDTQYF. CDR3 sequence (DNA): TGTGCCAGCAGCAATCAGGCGAAAGATACGCAGTATTTT. The entire variable domain, with the rest obtained from reference TRBV7-3 and TRBJ2-3, is as follows: GAGVSQTPSNKVTEKGKYVELRCDPISGHTALYWYRQSLGQGPEFLIYFQGTGAADDSGLPNDRFFAVRPEGSVSTLKIQRTERGDSAVYLCASSNQAKDTQYFGPGTRLTVL.

This clonotype showed up just a few times. This sequence joins TRBV3-1 and TRBJ2-7; D call uncertain. V lost 9 bases and J lost 7, with 13 bases in between. Germline CDR1 reads LGHDT; CDR2 reads YNNKEL (reference sequence). The CDR3 length is 11 residues. Here the CDR3 reads CASQGVGEQYF. The CDR3 nucleotides read TGTGCCAGTCAAGGAGTGGGGGAGCAGTACTTC.

This clonotype was seen only a few times. V is TRBV5-6 and J is TRBJ1-2; TRBD1 is a possible D gene (5 bases). V lost 4 bases to trimming and J lost 4 bases, with 14 bases between them. The CDR3 covers 14 residues. In germline, CDR1 is SGHDT, CDR2 YYEEEE. The CDR3 spells CASSRQPTGYGYTF. The CDR3 DNA sequence: TGTGCCAGCAGCCGGCAACCCACAGGCTATGGCTACACCTTC.

This clonotype came up a few times. This could be a read error, since a much larger clone is one nucleotide away. This chain joins TRBV28 and TRBJ2-1; 13 nucleotides align to TRBD2. This CDR3 spans 18 amino acids. Per the germline V gene, CDR1 is MDHEN and CDR2 is SYDVKM. The CDR3 DNA reads TGTGCCGGCAGTTTCCTCTTCTTACTAGCGGGAGGGCCAAGGGAGCAGTTCTTC. The encoded protein is CAGSFLFLLAGGPREQFF.

CDR3 protein: CASTHGGLASGRFF. CDR3 nucleotide sequence: TGTGCCAGCACCCACGGGGGGCTCGCTAGCGGGAGGTTCTTC. The chain couples TRBV12-3 or TRBV12-4 to TRBJ2-1, with 10 bases matching TRBD2. V lost 7 bases to trimming and J lost 15 bases; unmatched junction nucleotides: 15. The CDR3 has 14 amino acids.

The rearrangement joins TRBV10-3 to TRBJ2-7; TRBD2 is a possible D gene (5 bases). The CDR3 sequence is 15 residues long. Trimming stripped 1 base from V and 5 bases from J, with 15 bases between. The germline V gene encodes CDR1 ENHRY and CDR2 SYGVKD. CDR3 residues: CAISEWQPPEDEQYF. DNA for the CDR3: TGTGCCATCAGTGAGTGGCAGCCTCCGGAGGACGAGCAGTACTTC.

The chain carries TRBV11-3 and TRBJ2-1; TRBD1 aligns across 7 bases. Trimming at V came to 5 bases and at J to 3 bases, leaving 10 bases not matched to a gene. CDR1 SGHNT and CDR2 YENEEA come from the germline V gene. The CDR3 covers 16 residues. The CDR3 sequence: CASSETRGQNYNEQFF. As DNA, the CDR3 is TGTGCCAGCAGCGAAACCCGGGGACAGAACTACAATGAGCAGTTCTTC.

This clonotype was counted a few times. A much larger clone differs from this one at a single base, so this may be a read error. The chain has TRBV28 and TRBJ2-1, with 9 bases identical to TRBD1. The CDR3 has 11 amino acids. Germline loops: CDR1 MDHEN, CDR2 SYDVKM. In DNA, the CDR3 is TGTACCAGCAGCATGGACAGGGGAAAGTTCTTC. Translation: CTSSMDRGKFF.

The V call is TRBV5-1, the J call TRBJ2-1; TRBD2 is a possible D gene (5 bases). This CDR3 is built from 16 residues. V lost 1 base and J lost 0, with 11 bases in between. Germline V gene data show CDR1 as SGHRS and CDR2 as YFSETQ. The CDR3 DNA follows: TGCGCCAGCAGCTTGATTACGGGAAGCTCCTACAATGAGCAGTTCTTC. Residues: CASSLITGSSYNEQFF. Full variable domain (remainder filled in from reference TRBV5-1 and TRBJ2-1): KAGVTQTPRYLIKTRGQQVTLSCSPISGHRSVSWYQQTPGQGLQFLFEYFSETQRNKGNFPGRFSGRQFSNSRSEMNVSTLELGDSALYLCASSLITGSSYNEQFFGPGTRLTVL.

This clonotype was recorded at least ten times. The J gene is TRBJ2-3, the V gene TRBV28, with D uncertain. This CDR3 region has 13 residues. Per germline, CDR1 MDHEN and CDR2 SYDVKM. Trimming cost V 5 bases and J 0 bases, with 6 bases left between them. The CDR3 here is CASSSVSTDTQYF. CDR3 bases: TGTGCCAGCAGTAGTGTTAGCACAGATACGCAGTATTTT. The full variable domain, its missing parts supplied by reference TRBV28 and TRBJ2-3, is DVKVTQSSRYLVKRTGEKVFLECVQDMDHENMFWYRQDPGLGLRLIYFSYDVKMKEKGDIPEGYSVSREKKERFSLILESASTNQTSMYLCASSSVSTDTQYFGPGTRLTVL.

This clonotype has at least ten counts. The J gene is TRBJ1-5, the V gene TRBV28; D uncertain. Germline V gives CDR1 MDHEN, CDR2 SYDVKM. The CDR3 is made up of 14 amino acids. With 5 bases removed from V and 3 bases from J, the gap between germline ends came to 11 bases. The CDR3 spells CASSPPDYNQPQHF. In DNA form, the CDR3 reads TGTGCCAGCAGTCCTCCTGACTACAATCAGCCCCAGCATTTT.

The chain links TRBV14 to TRBJ2-1; D could derive from TRBD1 or TRBD2 (5 bases each). The CDR3 spans 17 residues. V was trimmed by 0 bases and J by 4 bases, leaving 16 bases between them. Germline assignment: CDR1 SGHDN and CDR2 FVKESK. CDR3 sequence (DNA): TGTGCCAGCAGCCAAGATGGGGGTTTGCTCTCATACAATGAGCAGTTCTTC. It is translated as CASSQDGGLLSYNEQFF.

This clonotype was detected many times. The chain employs TRBV28 and TRBJ2-2; D is undetermined. With 6 bases removed from V and 6 bases from J, the gap between germline ends came to 14 bases. Germline CDR1 and CDR2: MDHEN and SYDVKM. The CDR3 has 14 residues. This CDR3 is CASRRYPGAGELFF. The CDR3 nucleotides read TGTGCCAGCAGGAGATACCCCGGTGCCGGGGAGCTGTTTTTT. Supplemented by reference TRBV28 and TRBJ2-2, the full variable domain reads DVKVTQSSRYLVKRTGEKVFLECVQDMDHENMFWYRQDPGLGLRLIYFSYDVKMKEKGDIPEGYSVSREKKERFSLILESASTNQTSMYLCASRRYPGAGELFFGEGSRLTVL.

There are many counts of this clonotype. The chain uses TRBV29-1 and TRBJ1-2; 8 bases map to TRBD1. The length of the CDR3 is 15 residues. The V segment lost 7 bases and the J segment 8 bases; nucleotides outside the gene matches: 18. The germline gives CDR1 SQVTM, CDR2 ANQGSEA. CDR3 sequence (DNA): TGCAGCGCTGACCGGACAGGGACGAGCTCTGAGGGCTACACCTTC. Its protein is CSADRTGTSSEGYTF.

In its sample, this clonotype was seen many times. The chain uses TRBV20-1 and TRBJ2-5, with D possibly TRBD1 on 6 matching bases. The V gene lost 4 bases and the J gene lost 0 bases, with 9 bases spanning the gap. This CDR3 contains 13 residues. Germline V gene data show CDR1 as DFQATT and CDR2 as SNEGSKA (reference sequence). Here the CDR3 reads CSATGTNQETQYF. CDR3 DNA sequence: TGCAGTGCTACGGGGACAAACCAAGAGACCCAGTACTTC.

The chain couples TRBV19 to TRBJ1-1, with D hard to call. The CDR3 spans 16 residues. The germline V gene encodes CDR1 LNHDA and CDR2 SQIVND (reference sequence). The V end lost 5 bases, the J end lost 1 base, and 17 bases lay between the germline ends. CDR3 amino acids: CASSGVVLNENTEAFF. In DNA form, the CDR3 reads TGTGCCAGTAGTGGGGTCGTATTGAATGAGAACACTGAAGCTTTCTTT. Combining the CDR3 with reference TRBV19 and TRBJ1-1 gives the whole variable domain DGGITQSPKYLFRKEGQNVTLSCEQNLNHDAMYWYRQDPGQGLRLIYYSQIVNDFQKGDIAEGYSVSREKKESFPLTVTSAQKNPTAFYLCASSGVVLNENTEAFFGQGTRLTVV.

The J gene is TRBJ2-1, the V gene TRBV5-1, with a weak D call TRBD1 (6 bases). The assigned J gene may be wrong: the sequence end matches TRBJ2-5 better. Germline V gene lookup returns CDR1 SGHRS and CDR2 YFSETQ. The CDR3 is made up of 15 amino acids. The CDR3 nucleotides read TGCGCCAGCAGCTTGGGAGGGGGAAAGGAAGAGACCCAGTACTTC. It yields the protein CASSLGGGKEETQYF.

In this sample, this clonotype turned up many times. This chain connects TRBV7-2 to TRBJ2-1; weak D call: TRBD2 (6 bases). Germline V gene data show CDR1 as SGHTA and CDR2 as FQGNSA. V shed 5 bases and J shed 4 bases, with 12 bases lying between them. This CDR3 has 14 residues. In DNA, the CDR3 is TGTGCCAGCAGCCCGGGGGACTGGTACAATGAGCAGTTCTTC. Its translation: CASSPGDWYNEQFF.

CDR3 nucleotides: TGTGCCAGCAGCGTAGGGGGCGAGCGGAACTCTGGGGCCAACGTCCTGACTTTC. Its translation is CASSVGGERNSGANVLTF. The chain joins TRBV9 to TRBJ2-6; either TRBD1 or TRBD2 may fit D (5 bases each). Trimming took 0 bases from V and 0 from J, leaving 13 bases between them. The CDR3 length is 18 residues. Germline loops: CDR1 SGDLS, CDR2 YYNGEE.

With respect to this clonotype: This may come from a read error, since a much larger clone is one base off. The chain recombines TRBV6-1 with TRBJ2-3; D may be TRBD2 (5 bases). This CDR3 contains 15 residues. Germline lookup yields CDR1 MNHNS and CDR2 SASEGT. The CDR3 nucleotides are TGTGCCATCAGTGAAGTGCCGGGGAGCACAGATACGCAGTATTTT. This encodes CAISEVPGSTDTQYF.

This clonotype was seen a handful of times. The J gene is TRBJ1-1, the V gene TRBV7-6; D perhaps matches TRBD1 (5 bases). The length of the CDR3 is 12 residues. V dropped 5 bases and J dropped 4 bases, with 8 bases sitting between them. Germline CDR1 is SGHVS and CDR2 is FNYEAQ. DNA for the CDR3: TGTGCCAGCAGCACCCAGGGCACTGAAGCTTTCTTT. Protein: CASSTQGTEAFF.